These 19 T cell receptor beta chains share one sample of origin, sequenced in a study of CD8+ T cells in alopecia areata. Following extraction, RNA underwent reverse transcription to cDNA, which served as the sequencing template. TCRdb's copy holds only in-frame clones and misses some; the assay was immunoSEQ multiplex PCR. The sample shows about 69,000 clones, approximately 60% of them seen only once. The sequences come from CD8+ T cells sorted from blood, collected at week 0. All receptors come from a human donor with alopecia areata.

The chain combines TRBV7-3 with TRBJ2-1, with TRBD2 as a possible D gene (5 bases). V dropped 4 bases and J dropped 2 bases, with 6 bases sitting between them. The germline V gene has CDR1 SGHTA and CDR2 FQGTGA. The CDR3 spans 13 residues. CDR3 in amino acids: CASSSGTYNEQFF. For the CDR3, the DNA is TGTGCCAGCAGCTCCGGGACCTACAATGAGCAGTTCTTC.

The chain employs TRBV29-1 and TRBJ2-2; D is undetermined. Germline V gene data show CDR1 as SQVTM and CDR2 as ANQGSEA. The CDR3 has 12 residues. V lost 6 bases and J lost 1, with 6 bases in between. CDR3 in amino acids: CSVLRNTGELFF. The CDR3, as DNA: TGCAGCGTCCTACGGAACACCGGGGAGCTGTTTTTT.

The J gene is TRBJ2-7, the V gene TRBV6-5, with 11 bases that match TRBD1. The germline V gene has CDR1 MNHEY and CDR2 SVGAGI. The CDR3 totals 15 residues. The V gene end was trimmed by 5 bases and the J gene end by 3 bases; junction bases not matched to a gene: 6. Here the CDR3 DNA reads TGTGCCAGCAGTACGGAAGGGACAGGGGGCTACGAGCAGTACTTC. Its protein product is CASSTEGTGGYEQYF.

This clone has a handful of counts. The chain combines TRBV6-1 with TRBJ1-2; no definite D call. The CDR3 spans 13 residues. From germline, CDR1 is MNHNS and CDR2 SASEGT. Trimming cost V 5 bases and J 5 bases, with 12 bases left between them. The CDR3 DNA is TGTGCCAGCAGTATTGCACGGTTATATGGCTACACCTTC. Its protein is CASSIARLYGYTF.

A few counts support this clone. The chain couples TRBV29-1 to TRBJ1-3, with D unresolved. Trimming shortened V by 4 bases and J by 0 bases, and 13 bases separated the two germline ends. CDR3 size: 15 residues. Germline CDR1 reads SQVTM; CDR2 reads ANQGSEA. The CDR3: CSVGVVTSSGNTIYF. The CDR3 DNA sequence: TGCAGCGTTGGTGTTGTCACAAGCTCTGGAAACACCATATATTTT.

The chain employs TRBV27 and TRBJ1-2; the match to TRBD1 covers 7 bases. Trimming took 5 bases from V and 1 from J; bases not matched to a gene: 7. The CDR3 totals 15 residues. Germline V CDR1 and CDR2: MNHEY, SMNVEV (reference sequence). The DNA of the CDR3 is TGTGCCAGCAGTCCGTCCACAGGGGTTAACTATGGCTACACCTTC. It encodes CASSPSTGVNYGYTF.

This clone has only a few counts. This rearrangement joins TRBV7-9 to TRBJ2-1; D not certain. The length of the CDR3 is 12 residues. Trimming pared 3 bases from V and 6 bases from J, leaving 6 bases between. In germline, CDR1 is SEHNR, CDR2 FQNEAQ (reference sequence). The CDR3 coding sequence is TGTGCCAGCAGCTTCGGCCGCAATGAGCAGTTCTTC. This codes for CASSFGRNEQFF.

The rearrangement links TRBV4-3 to TRBJ1-2; D unclear. CDR3 size: 15 residues. V lost 0 bases and J lost 0, with 8 bases in between. Looked up from germline, CDR1 is LGHNA and CDR2 is YSLEER. The CDR3 nucleotides read TGCGCCAGCAGCCAAGATTACGGACCTAACTATGGCTACACCTTC. Translation gives CASSQDYGPNYGYTF.

In its sample, this clone was seen once. This rearrangement joins TRBV11-2 to TRBJ1-1; 9 bases are shared with TRBD1. CDR1 is SGHAT and CDR2 is FQNNGV in the germline V gene. The CDR3 has 15 residues. The junction had 0 bases not matched to a gene; V was cut back by 1 base and J by 0 bases. As DNA, the CDR3 is TGTGCCAGCAGCTTAGGGACAGGGGTGAACACTGAAGCTTTCTTT. Residues: CASSLGTGVNTEAFF.

The chain has TRBV2 and TRBJ2-1, with 14 bases aligning to TRBD2. Trimming took 4 bases from V and 5 from J; bases not matched to a gene: 7. The CDR3 totals 17 residues. The V gene's germline CDR1 is SNHLY and CDR2 FYNNEI. The CDR3 DNA is TGTGCCAGCAGTGCCTGGGGACTAGCGGGGGCGAACAATGAGCAGTTCTTC. Translating it yields CASSAWGLAGANNEQFF.

This clone occurred a few times. J is TRBJ2-2 and V is TRBV25-1; D is undetermined. This CDR3 comprises 12 residues. Germline values: CDR1 MGHDK, CDR2 SYGVNS. V gave up 8 bases and J gave up 5 bases, with 9 bases separating them. In DNA, the CDR3 is TGTGCCAGCGAGAAAGGGACCGGGGAGCTGTTTTTT. Its translation: CASEKGTGELFF.

This chain links TRBV2 with TRBJ2-1; the D call may be TRBD1 or TRBD2 (5 bases each). V shed 3 bases and J shed 6 bases, with 6 bases lying between them. This CDR3 is 12 amino acids long. Germline loops: CDR1 SNHLY, CDR2 FYNNEI. CDR3 DNA: TGTGCCAGCAGTGATGGGGGCAATGAGCAGTTCTTC. Amino acids: CASSDGGNEQFF.

The chain carries TRBV7-9 and TRBJ2-1, with unresolved D. This CDR3 contains 12 residues. Per germline, CDR1 SEHNR and CDR2 FQNEAQ (reference sequence). Trimming pared 7 bases from V and 3 bases from J, leaving 7 bases between. CDR3 amino acids: CASIQFYNEQFF. CDR3 bases: TGTGCCAGCATCCAATTCTACAATGAGCAGTTCTTC.

This clone was observed a handful of times. This rearrangement joins TRBV30 to TRBJ1-1; possibly TRBD1 for D (6 bases). The germline CDR1 and CDR2 sequences are GTSNPN and SVGIG (reference sequence). The CDR3 contains 14 residues. V was shortened by 0 bases and J by 4 bases, with 12 bases between the two germline ends. The CDR3 reads CAWSVRGSGTEAFF. The CDR3, as DNA: TGTGCCTGGAGTGTGAGGGGGAGTGGCACTGAAGCTTTCTTT. Combining the CDR3 with reference TRBV30 and TRBJ1-1 gives the whole variable domain SQTIHQWPATLVQPVGSPLSLECTVEGTSNPNLYWYRQAAGRGLQLLFYSVGIGQISSEVPQNLSASRPQDRQFILSSKKLLLSDSGFYLCAWSVRGSGTEAFFGQGTRLTVV.

The chain carries TRBV29-1 and TRBJ2-2, with 10 positions matching TRBD2. Per germline, CDR1 SQVTM and CDR2 ANQGSEA. This CDR3 contains 17 residues. J lost 0 bases, V lost 0 bases, and 4 bases had no gene match. The CDR3 DNA sequence: TGCAGCGTTGAAGACCTAGCGGGGGCCGCGAACACCGGGGAGCTGTTTTTT. This encodes CSVEDLAGAANTGELFF.

The J gene is TRBJ2-3, the V gene TRBV29-1; TRBD2 matches 7 bases. The CDR3 runs to 18 residues. Germline CDR1 SQVTM, CDR2 ANQGSEA. The V and J ends lost 0 bases and 0 bases, in that order; junction bases with no gene match: 12. The CDR3 sequence is CSVEDRAGYHTSTDTQYF. The CDR3 region has the DNA TGCAGCGTTGAAGATCGAGCGGGGTACCATACTAGCACAGATACGCAGTATTTT.

J is TRBJ1-2 and V is TRBV6-6, with 7 bases that match TRBD1. The ends lost 7 bases at V and 8 bases at J; junction bases unmatched: 10. The CDR3 totals 13 residues. Germline V gene lookup returns CDR1 MNHNY and CDR2 SVGAGI (reference sequence). CDR3 in DNA: TGTGCCAGCAACCACCTAACAGGGGAGGGCTACACCTTC. This translates into CASNHLTGEGYTF.

The chain links TRBV5-1 to TRBJ2-7, with 10 bases fitting TRBD2. The CDR3 contains 15 residues. CDR1 SGHRS and CDR2 YFSETQ come from the germline V gene. The junction had 9 bases not matched to a gene; V was cut back by 4 bases and J by 5 bases. The CDR3 coding sequence is TGCGCCAGCAGCAGGACCGGGACTAGCGTCCACGAGCAGTACTTC. This sequence encodes CASSRTGTSVHEQYF.

This chain uses TRBV5-1 with TRBJ2-7; TRBD1 might be the D (6 bases). The CDR3 is 13 residues long. Germline V gene data show CDR1 as SGHRS and CDR2 as YFSETQ. The V end lost 6 bases, the J end lost 5 bases, and 15 bases lay between the germline ends. The CDR3 is CASTSHPGDEQYF. The CDR3 DNA reads TGCGCCAGCACTTCCCACCCAGGGGACGAGCAGTACTTC.